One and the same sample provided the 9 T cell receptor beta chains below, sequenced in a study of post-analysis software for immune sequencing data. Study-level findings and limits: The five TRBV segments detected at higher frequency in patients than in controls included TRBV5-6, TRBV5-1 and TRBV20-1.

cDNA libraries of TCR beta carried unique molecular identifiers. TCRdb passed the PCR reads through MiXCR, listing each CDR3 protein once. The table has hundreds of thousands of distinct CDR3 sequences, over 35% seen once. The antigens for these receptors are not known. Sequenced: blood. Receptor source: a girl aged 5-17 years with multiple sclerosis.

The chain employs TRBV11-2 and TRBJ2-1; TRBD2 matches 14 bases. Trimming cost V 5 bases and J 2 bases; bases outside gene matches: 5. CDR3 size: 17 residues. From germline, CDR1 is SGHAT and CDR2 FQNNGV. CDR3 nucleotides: TGTGCCAGCAGCCCGACTAGCGGGAGGGGGACCTACAATGAGCAGTTCTTC. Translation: CASSPTSGRGTYNEQFF.

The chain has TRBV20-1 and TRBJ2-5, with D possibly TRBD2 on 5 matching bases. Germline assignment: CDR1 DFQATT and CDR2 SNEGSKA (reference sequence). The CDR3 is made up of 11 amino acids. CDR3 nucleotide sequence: TGCAGGGTCTCCATAGCGAAGGAGCAGTACTTC. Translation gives CRVSIAKEQYF.

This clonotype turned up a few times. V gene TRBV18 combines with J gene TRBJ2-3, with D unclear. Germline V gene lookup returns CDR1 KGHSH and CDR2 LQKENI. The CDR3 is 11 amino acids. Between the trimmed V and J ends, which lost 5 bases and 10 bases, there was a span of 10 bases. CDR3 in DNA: TGTGCCAGCTCAGTCGAGGCTGCGCAGTATTTT. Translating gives CASSVEAAQYF.

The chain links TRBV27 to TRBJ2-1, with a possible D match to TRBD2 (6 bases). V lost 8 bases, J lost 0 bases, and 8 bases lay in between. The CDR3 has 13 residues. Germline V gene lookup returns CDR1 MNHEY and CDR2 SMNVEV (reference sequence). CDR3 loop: CASGLFSYNEQFF. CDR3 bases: TGTGCCAGCGGACTATTCTCCTACAATGAGCAGTTCTTC.

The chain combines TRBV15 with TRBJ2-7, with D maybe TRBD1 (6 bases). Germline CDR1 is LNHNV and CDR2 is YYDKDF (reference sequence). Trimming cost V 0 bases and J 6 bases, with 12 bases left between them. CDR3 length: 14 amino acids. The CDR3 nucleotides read TGTGCCACCAGCAGAGATTATCTACAGGGCGAGCAGTACTTC. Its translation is CATSRDYLQGEQYF.

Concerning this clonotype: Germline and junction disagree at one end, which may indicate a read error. The CDR3 bases are TGTGCCATCGGTGAGGGGACTAGCGGGGTCACAGATACGCAGTATTTT. Amino acids: CAIGEGTSGVTDTQYF. V is TRBV10-3 and J is TRBJ2-3, with TRBD2 matching 13 bases. Germline V lookup: CDR1 ENHRY, CDR2 SYGVKD. This CDR3 spans 16 amino acids.

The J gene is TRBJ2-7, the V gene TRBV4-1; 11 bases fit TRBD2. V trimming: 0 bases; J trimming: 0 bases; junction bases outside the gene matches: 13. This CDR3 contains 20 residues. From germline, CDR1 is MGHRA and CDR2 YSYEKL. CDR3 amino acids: CASSQDHPPSGRPSSYEQYF. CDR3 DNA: TGCGCCAGCAGCCAAGACCACCCCCCTAGCGGGAGGCCCTCCTCCTACGAGCAGTACTTC.

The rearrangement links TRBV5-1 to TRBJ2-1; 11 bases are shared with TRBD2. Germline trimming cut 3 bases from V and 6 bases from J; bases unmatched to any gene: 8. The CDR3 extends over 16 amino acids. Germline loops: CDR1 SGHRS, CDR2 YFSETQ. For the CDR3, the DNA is TGCGCCAGCAGCTCCCACCTAGCGGGAGGAATCAATGAGCAGTTCTTC. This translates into CASSSHLAGGINEQFF.

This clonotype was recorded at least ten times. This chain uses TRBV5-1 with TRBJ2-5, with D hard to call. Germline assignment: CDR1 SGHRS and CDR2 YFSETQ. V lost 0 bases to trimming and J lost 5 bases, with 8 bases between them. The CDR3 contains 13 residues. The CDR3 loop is CASSLDSLETQYF. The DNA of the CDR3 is TGCGCCAGCAGCTTGGACTCCCTGGAGACCCAGTACTTC. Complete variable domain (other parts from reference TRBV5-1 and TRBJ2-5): KAGVTQTPRYLIKTRGQQVTLSCSPISGHRSVSWYQQTPGQGLQFLFEYFSETQRNKGNFPGRFSGRQFSNSRSEMNVSTLELGDSALYLCASSLDSLETQYFGPGTRLLVL.